The 26 T cell receptor beta chains below all came from one sample that was sequenced in a study of early stage breast cancer tumors. Generated by immunoSEQ multiplex PCR, the TCRdb table keeps only in-frame clones and is missing some. The sample carries 45,000 to 65,000 clones, around four fifths recorded once. The sequencing input was blood. The origin of the receptors is a person in their forties with breast cancer.

This chain uses TRBV6-5 with TRBJ1-4; 7 nucleotides agree with TRBD1. Trimming removed 5 bases from V and 6 bases from J; junction bases left unmatched: 9. This CDR3 spans 15 amino acids. Germline assignment: CDR1 MNHEY and CDR2 SVGAGI. This chain's CDR3 is CASSRWTGGDEKLFF. The CDR3 bases are TGTGCCAGCAGTCGCTGGACAGGAGGGGATGAAAAACTGTTTTTT.

This clone was recorded once. V is TRBV6-1 and J is TRBJ2-3; the D gene is possibly TRBD1 (5 bases). This CDR3 contains 17 residues. V lost 4 bases, J lost 2 bases, and 19 bases lay in between. The germline V gene has CDR1 MNHNS and CDR2 SASEGT. For the CDR3, the DNA is TGTGCCAGCAGTGTACGACAGCCCGTCGTCCCCACAGATACGCAGTATTTT. Amino acid sequence: CASSVRQPVVPTDTQYF.

The chain combines TRBV4-1 with TRBJ2-4, with D perhaps TRBD1 (6 bases). Germline V gene sequence: CDR1 MGHRA, CDR2 YSYEKL. This CDR3 has 15 amino acids. V lost 0 bases, J lost 1 base, and 7 bases lay in between. In nucleotides, the CDR3 is TGCGCCAGCAGCCAAGAGCAGGGGGCCAAAAACATTCAGTACTTC. It is translated as CASSQEQGAKNIQYF.

This chain connects TRBV7-9 to TRBJ1-2; D possibly corresponds to TRBD1 (5 bases). The CDR3 loop spans 15 amino acids. V was cut by 6 bases and J by 5 bases, with 19 bases left in between. CDR1 is SEHNR, CDR2 FQNEAQ, per germline (reference sequence). The CDR3: CASRRPGLGAYGYTF. For the CDR3, the DNA is TGTGCCAGCAGGCGCCCAGGGTTAGGGGCTTATGGCTACACCTTC.

This chain connects TRBV5-8 to TRBJ1-4; TRBD1 matches 9 bases. The CDR3 extends over 17 amino acids. In germline, CDR1 is SGHTS, CDR2 YDEGEE. Losses at the gene ends were 0 bases for V and 0 bases for J; bases not matched to a gene: 3. Written as DNA, the CDR3 is TGTGCCAGCAGCTTGGGGGGACAGGGCGCAACTAATGAAAAACTGTTTTTT. Residues: CASSLGGQGATNEKLFF.

This sequence joins TRBV7-9 and TRBJ1-4, with D unclear. CDR1 and CDR2 from the germline V gene are SEHNR and FQNEAQ (reference sequence). V shed 7 bases and J shed 3 bases, with 12 bases lying between them. The CDR3 contains 14 residues. Here the CDR3 reads CASTGLRANEKLFF. CDR3 DNA sequence: TGTGCCAGCACGGGCCTGAGGGCTAATGAAAAACTGTTTTTT.

This clone was seen only a few times. V usage is TRBV2 and J usage is TRBJ2-2; D remains unclear. Germline CDR1 is SNHLY and CDR2 is FYNNEI. This CDR3 has 13 residues. Trimming took off 8 bases at V and 7 bases at J, with 14 bases between the two ends. The CDR3 loop is CASSEQSVGELFF. The DNA for the CDR3 is TGTGCCAGCTCAGAACAGTCGGTCGGGGAGCTGTTTTTT.

This chain links TRBV5-4 with TRBJ2-3, with 9 bases matching TRBD2. V lost 4 bases and J lost 5; bases outside the gene matches: 14. Per the germline V gene, CDR1 is SGHNT and CDR2 is YYREEE (reference sequence). The CDR3 totals 17 residues. The chain's CDR3 is CASSRGDGGRAGDTQYF. CDR3 bases: TGTGCCAGCAGCCGGGGGGATGGCGGGAGGGCTGGAGATACGCAGTATTTT.

This chain connects TRBV30 to TRBJ2-3; D remains unclear. The germline CDR1 and CDR2 sequences are GTSNPN and SVGIG (reference sequence). The length of the CDR3 is 13 residues. Trimming removed 3 bases from V and 3 bases from J, with 10 bases in between. The CDR3 nucleotides read TGTGCCTGGAGCCAACTTGCGACAGATACGCAGTATTTT. This translates into CAWSQLATDTQYF.

The V call is TRBV2, the J call TRBJ1-1; maybe TRBD1 (6 bases). V was trimmed by 3 bases and J by 4 bases, leaving 12 bases between them. The CDR3 runs 14 residues. CDR1 and CDR2 (germline): SNHLY, FYNNEI. The CDR3 DNA sequence: TGTGCCAGCAGTGAGGTCAGGGGCGTCACTGAAGCTTTCTTT. This encodes CASSEVRGVTEAFF.

CDR3 sequence (DNA): TGTGCCAGCTCCCAAATGGGCAGGGTAAGCACTGAAGCTTTCTTT. Translation gives CASSQMGRVSTEAFF. The rearrangement links TRBV18 to TRBJ1-1, with D perhaps TRBD1 (5 bases). The CDR3 runs to 15 residues. The ends were cut back, 6 bases at V and 4 bases at J, with 18 bases in the middle. Germline CDR1 KGHSH, CDR2 LQKENI.

V and J are TRBV27 and TRBJ1-1; D gene ambiguous. V gave up 7 bases and J gave up 0 bases, with 15 bases separating them. The CDR3 runs 15 residues. Germline assignment: CDR1 MNHEY and CDR2 SMNVEV (reference sequence). The CDR3 DNA follows: TGTGCCAGCACCCCGGGGTTCCTTATGAACACTGAAGCTTTCTTT. This sequence encodes CASTPGFLMNTEAFF.

This clone was seen a handful of times. The chain joins TRBV19 to TRBJ2-1; D unresolved. Germline V lookup: CDR1 LNHDA, CDR2 SQIVND (reference sequence). This CDR3 has 14 residues. Trimming pared 3 bases from V and 7 bases from J, leaving 13 bases between. For the CDR3, the DNA is TGTGCCAGTAGTATGGAGCGTGCCTCGAATGAGCAGTTCTTC. This encodes CASSMERASNEQFF.

The J gene is TRBJ2-2, the V gene TRBV4-1, with 9 bases aligning to TRBD2. The V gene's germline CDR1 is MGHRA and CDR2 YSYEKL. The CDR3 loop spans 18 amino acids. With 3 bases clipped from V and 2 bases from J, the junction kept 10 bases outside the gene matches. The CDR3 region has the DNA TGCGCCAGCAGCCACCCCCTTTGGCTAGCGGGAAACACCGGGGAGCTGTTTTTT. It specifies CASSHPLWLAGNTGELFF.

The chain combines TRBV4-1 with TRBJ2-7, with D possibly being TRBD1 (6 bases). Germline V gives CDR1 MGHRA, CDR2 YSYEKL. The CDR3 has 15 residues. Deletions cut 4 bases from V and 2 bases from J, with 15 bases between. CDR3 bases: TGCGCCAGCAGCCCGGACACAGGGTTTACCTACGAGCAGTACTTC. This encodes CASSPDTGFTYEQYF.

This clone was found once. The rearrangement links TRBV4-1 to TRBJ2-2; the D is unclear. Germline V gives CDR1 MGHRA, CDR2 YSYEKL. This CDR3 spans 16 amino acids. V was clipped by 2 bases and J by 5 bases, with 15 bases between them. CDR3 coding DNA: TGCGCCAGCAGCCAAACCCCCGTCAGAAGGACCGGGGAGCTGTTTTTT. This gives the protein CASSQTPVRRTGELFF.

The V gene is TRBV7-2, the J gene TRBJ2-4; D call uncertain. Trimming pared 0 bases from V and 5 bases from J, leaving 5 bases between. Per the germline V gene, CDR1 is SGHTA and CDR2 is FQGNSA. This CDR3 is built from 13 residues. CDR3 amino acids: CASSLATENIQYF. CDR3 bases: TGTGCCAGCAGCTTAGCTACAGAAAACATTCAGTACTTC.

The chain uses TRBV2 and TRBJ2-2; no definite D call. Trimming shortened V by 3 bases and J by 6 bases, and 14 bases separated the two germline ends. The CDR3 contains 15 residues. Germline V gene sequence: CDR1 SNHLY, CDR2 FYNNEI. The CDR3 loop reads CASSETTPLPGELFF. The CDR3 DNA follows: TGTGCCAGCAGTGAGACGACCCCTCTACCCGGGGAGCTGTTTTTT.

The chain recombines TRBV7-3 with TRBJ2-7; 8 bases match TRBD2. V shed 5 bases and J 4 bases; nucleotides not matched to a gene: 4. The CDR3 covers 13 residues. The V gene's germline CDR1 is SGHTA and CDR2 FQGTGA. The CDR3 bases are TGTGCCAGCAGCAGCGGGAGAGGGTACGAGCAGTACTTC. The encoded protein is CASSSGRGYEQYF.

The rearrangement links TRBV18 to TRBJ1-1, with 9 bases that match TRBD1. After removal of 3 bases from V and 2 bases from J, the junction contained 10 bases not matched to a gene. The CDR3 contains 17 residues. Germline lookup yields CDR1 KGHSH and CDR2 LQKENI. CDR3 sequence (DNA): TGTGCCAGCTCACCCCCCGGGAGGACAGGGGCCAACACTGAAGCTTTCTTT. It encodes CASSPPGRTGANTEAFF.

This chain joins TRBV2 and TRBJ2-3; D not certain. Germline values: CDR1 SNHLY, CDR2 FYNNEI. V dropped 6 bases and J dropped 2 bases, with 12 bases sitting between them. The CDR3 covers 14 residues. CDR3 DNA sequence: TGTGCCAGCAGGGTCGGCGGATTCACAGATACGCAGTATTTT. It translates to CASRVGGFTDTQYF.

The genes are TRBV5-1 and TRBJ1-2; no firm D call. From germline, CDR1 is SGHRS and CDR2 YFSETQ. Trimming removed 1 base from V and 0 bases from J, with 7 bases in between. The CDR3 runs 14 residues. The CDR3 reads CASSLREANYGYTF. CDR3 DNA sequence: TGCGCCAGCAGCTTGCGGGAGGCTAACTATGGCTACACCTTC.

This clone occurred once. CDR3 loop: CASSLSSADTQYF. The CDR3 coding sequence is TGCGCCAGCAGCTTGTCTAGCGCAGATACGCAGTATTTT. V usage is TRBV5-1 and J usage is TRBJ2-3; a weak D match, TRBD2 (6 bases). In germline, CDR1 is SGHRS, CDR2 YFSETQ. The CDR3 sequence is 13 residues long. Trimming stripped 1 base from V and 4 bases from J, with 7 bases between.

The sample holds one count of this clone. The chain has TRBV19 and TRBJ2-7; D may be TRBD1 (5 bases). This CDR3 spans 14 amino acids. The germline CDR1 and CDR2 sequences are LNHDA and SQIVND (reference sequence). Trimming took 5 bases from V and 2 from J, leaving 13 bases between them. This chain's CDR3 is CASSVTGETYEQYF. Here the CDR3 DNA reads TGTGCCAGTAGTGTTACAGGTGAAACCTACGAGCAGTACTTC.

The chain has TRBV6-5 and TRBJ1-1, with a possible D match to TRBD1 (5 bases). The CDR3 runs to 15 residues. The V end lost 0 bases, the J end lost 6 bases, and 14 bases lay between the germline ends. Germline V gene sequence: CDR1 MNHEY, CDR2 SVGAGI. The CDR3 coding sequence is TGTGCCAGCAGTTACTCGAGAGGGGCGGGAGCTGAAGCTTTCTTT. Its protein is CASSYSRGAGAEAFF.

The chain links TRBV7-9 to TRBJ2-2, with a tentative D call TRBD2 (5 bases). The CDR3 totals 15 residues. Trimming took off 5 bases at V and 5 bases at J, with 15 bases between the two ends. Germline V gene data show CDR1 as SEHNR and CDR2 as FQNEAQ (reference sequence). The CDR3 spells CASSPDSYVTGELFF. CDR3 nucleotide sequence: TGTGCCAGCAGCCCGGACTCCTACGTAACCGGGGAGCTGTTTTTT.